This is a list of T cell receptor beta chains from one sample in a study of blood T cell repertoires in COVID-19. This table comes from immunoSEQ multiplex PCR, and its TCRdb copy is limited to in-frame clones, with some not included. The data show 90,000 to 150,000 clones, roughly nine tenths seen once. Input material: peripheral blood. The receptors stem from a man between 65 and 85 years old who had recovered from COVID-19. CDR3s include the opening cysteine and the closing phenylalanine or tryptophan. A D gene is named only where the DNA matches it firmly. The listing skips clone size in some rows; elsewhere it reads once, few, many or a size class.

>TRBV6-5|-|-|TRBJ1-6
TGTGCCAGCAATTATTACAGGGCTTCAGAAGGTTCACCCCTCCACTTT
CASNYYRASEGSPLHF
>TRBV23-1|-|-|TRBJ1-5
TGCGCCAGCAGTCAGTATGGGGCCCGGGCCTTTTGGAATCAGCCCCAGCATTTT
CASSQYGARAFWNQPQHF
>TRBV20-1|-|-|TRBJ2-3
TGCAGTTGTAATACGCAGTATTTT
CSCNTQYF
>TRBV19|-|-|TRBJ1-1
TGTGCCAGTAGTTACAGGGAGAACACTGAAGCTTTCTTT
CASSYRENTEAFF
>TRBV11-2|once|-|TRBJ2-5
TGTGCCAGCAGCCCACGGACGGCAGGGCAAGAGACCCAGTACTTC
CASSPRTAGQETQYF
>TRBV7-6|-|TRBD2|TRBJ2-5
TGTGCCAGCAGCCTGGGACTAGCGGGTCTTCAAGAGACCCAGTACTTC
CASSLGLAGLQETQYF
>TRBV28|few|TRBD1|TRBJ2-1
TGTGCCAGCAGCTCGGACAGGGTCGATGAGCAGTTCTTC
CASSSDRVDEQFF
>TRBV6-2/TRBV6-3|-|TRBD1|TRBJ2-2
TGTGCCAGCAGTCTACGCCCCGGGACAGCGACCGGGGAGCTGTTTTTT
CASSLRPGTATGELFF
>TRBV28|-|TRBD2|TRBJ2-7
TGTGCCAGCAGTTTAATGGGGGGGTTCTCCTACGAGCAGTACTTC
CASSLMGGFSYEQYF
>TRBV7-3|-|-|TRBJ2-2
TGTGCCAGCAGCTTAGCACTCGGGAACACCGGGGAGCTGTTTTTT
CASSLALGNTGELFF
>TRBV20-1|-|TRBD1|TRBJ2-7
TGCAGTGCTAGTAGGGGGCACGACGAGCAGTACTTC
CSASRGHDEQYF
>TRBV18|-|-|TRBJ1-3
TGTGCCAGCTCAGCCCGGGACATTCCTGGGACTGGAAACACCATATATTTT
CASSARDIPGTGNTIYF
>TRBV28|once|-|TRBJ1-5
TGTGCCAGCAATCTTTGGGGCCAGCCCCAGCATTTT
CASNLWGQPQHF
>TRBV28|few|TRBD2|TRBJ2-1
TGTGCCAGCAGGACGGGACTACTGGCCTTGGTCTTC
CASRTGLLALVF
>TRBV11-1|-|TRBD1|TRBJ1-1
TGTGCCAGCAGCTTAGCTGGACAGGGCGACACTGAAGCTTTCTTT
CASSLAGQGDTEAFF
>TRBV5-1|-|-|TRBJ2-2
TGCGCCAGCACTCTCCGGGCGGGGAACACCGGGGAGCTGTTTTTT
CASTLRAGNTGELFF
>TRBV27|few|-|TRBJ1-2
TGTGCCAGCAGCTCAGGGGCCAATGGCTACACCTTC
CASSSGANGYTF
>TRBV4-1|-|-|TRBJ2-5
TGCGCCAGCAGCCAAACAGGGTTCGCGGGGACCCAGTACTTC
CASSQTGFAGTQYF
>TRBV9|-|-|TRBJ2-1
TGTGCCAGCAGCGTAATGGAGGACTACAATGAGCAGTTCTTC
CASSVMEDYNEQFF
>TRBV5-1|-|-|TRBJ1-2
TGCGCCAGCAGCTGGGGACCGGGGGGCTATGGCTACACCTTC
CASSWGPGGYGYTF
>TRBV20-1|-|-|TRBJ2-3
TGCAGTGCTAGTAAGCGGGACAACACAGATACGCAGTATTTT
CSASKRDNTDTQYF
>TRBV9|-|-|TRBJ2-7
TGTGCCAGCAGCGTAGGGGTCGGGAGCTCCTACGAGCAGTACTTC
CASSVGVGSSYEQYF
>TRBV11-2|-|-|TRBJ2-7
TGTGCCAGCAGTTTAGACTTTAGCTCCTACGAGCAGTACTTC
CASSLDFSSYEQYF
>TRBV5-1|-|TRBD2|TRBJ2-2
TGCGCCAGCGCTTTAGCGGGGGAGACCGGGGAGCTGTTTTTT
CASALAGETGELFF
>TRBV4-2|-|-|TRBJ2-7
TGTGCCAGCAGCCAAGAACTAATAACCCCAAACTACGAGCAGTACTTC
CASSQELITPNYEQYF
>TRBV2|-|TRBD1|TRBJ2-7
TGTGCCAGCAGAGGCAGGGGGTTCTACGAGCAGTACTTC
CASRGRGFYEQYF
>TRBV7-3|-|-|TRBJ1-2
TGTGCCAGCAGCTTAAGAGGGAGGGTGGACTACACCTTC
CASSLRGRVDYTF
>TRBV28|-|-|TRBJ1-4
TGTGCCAGCAGCACTATCGACAGGCCAAAACTGTTTTTT
CASSTIDRPKLFF
>TRBV5-1|-|TRBD1|TRBJ1-1
TGCGCCAGCAGCTGGACAGGTCAGAACACTGAAGCTTTCTTT
CASSWTGQNTEAFF
>TRBV5-5|once|TRBD1|TRBJ1-4
TGTGCCAGCAGCTCCGGGACAGGTAATGAAAAACTGTTTTTT
CASSSGTGNEKLFF
>TRBV4-1|-|TRBD2|TRBJ2-7
TGCGCCAGCAGCCATGTAGCGGGGGGAGCCTACGAGCAGTACTTC
CASSHVAGGAYEQYF
>TRBV6-5|-|TRBD2|TRBJ2-1
TGTGCCAGCAGGGCTAGCGGGGGGGTATTAGAGCAGTTCTTC
CASRASGGVLEQFF
>TRBV3-1/TRBV3-2|-|TRBD2|TRBJ2-5
TGTGCCAGCTCACTAGGGGGCATAGCGGGAGGAGAGACCCAGTACTTC
CASSLGGIAGGETQYF
>TRBV27|-|-|TRBJ2-1
TGTGCCAGCGGGGTTAGCGTGGGGAGGACCTACAATGAGCAGTTCTTC
CASGVSVGRTYNEQFF
>TRBV11-1|-|TRBD1|TRBJ1-4
TGTGCCAGCAGCTCCCGGACAGGGTATGAAAAACTGTTTTTT
CASSSRTGYEKLFF
>TRBV11-3|-|TRBD2|TRBJ2-7
TGTGCCAGCAGCTTTTCCGGGACTAGCGAGCAGTACTTC
CASSFSGTSEQYF
>TRBV11-3|-|-|TRBJ2-1
TGTGCCAGCAGCTTTAGGGGTTACAATGAGCAGTTCTTC
CASSFRGYNEQFF
>TRBV12-5|-|TRBD1|TRBJ1-4
TGTGCTAGTGGTTTGGGGGGGACAGGGCATGAAAAACTGTTTTTT
CASGLGGTGHEKLFF
>TRBV9|-|-|TRBJ1-4
TGTGCCAGCAGCCGAGCGGGCGGTAATGAAAAACTGTTTTTT
CASSRAGGNEKLFF
>TRBV5-1|-|TRBD1|TRBJ2-7
TGCGCCAGCACCGGGACAGGGGGCTGGGGCGAGCAGTACTTC
CASTGTGGWGEQYF
>TRBV20-1|-|TRBD2|TRBJ2-1
TGCAGTGCTGGGACTAGCAATGAGCAGTTCTTC
CSAGTSNEQFF
>TRBV12-3/TRBV12-4|-|TRBD1|TRBJ2-4
TGTGCCAGCAGTTTGGACAGGGTAGAGGTTCAGTACTTC
CASSLDRVEVQYF
>TRBV30|once|-|TRBJ2-5
TGTGCCTGGAGTGTAAATAGGGGTCAGACCCAGTACTTC
CAWSVNRGQTQYF
>TRBV28|few|-|TRBJ2-1
TGTGCCAGCAGACAGGCTCGGAATGAGCAGTTCTTC
CASRQARNEQFF
>TRBV24-1|-|-|TRBJ1-2
TGTGCCACCAGTGATCCCCAAGGCGGAGGGGCGAATGGCTACACCTTC
CATSDPQGGGANGYTF
>TRBV9|-|-|TRBJ2-7
TGTGCCAGCAGCGTAGGTTTAGGGGTAACCTACGAGCAGTACTTC
CASSVGLGVTYEQYF
>TRBV5-1|few|-|TRBJ1-4
TGCGCCAGCAGCTTGTTGGGGGGTACTAATGAAAAACTGTTTTTT
CASSLLGGTNEKLFF
>TRBV19|-|-|TRBJ2-5
TGTGCCAGTAGCACAGGGAAGCAAGAGACCCAGTACTTC
CASSTGKQETQYF
>TRBV5-6|-|-|TRBJ2-7
TGTGCCAGCAGCTTAGAGACTCCCTACGAGCAGTACTTC
CASSLETPYEQYF
>TRBV7-2|-|-|TRBJ2-5
TGTGCCAGCAGCTCGAGGGAGACCCAGTACTTC
CASSSRETQYF
>TRBV4-3|-|TRBD2|TRBJ2-7
TGCGCCAGCAGCCAAGAGAATAGACTAGCGGGAGGGCGGCGGTACGAGCAGTACTTC
CASSQENRLAGGRRYEQYF
>TRBV2|-|-|TRBJ1-3
TGTGCCAGCAAGGGGCAAGCAGTAGAGGGAAACACCATATATTTT
CASKGQAVEGNTIYF
>TRBV24-1|-|-|TRBJ2-7
TGTGCCACCACGCTTCTTAAGAGAAAAGCCTACGAGCAGTACTTC
CATTLLKRKAYEQYF
>TRBV3-1/TRBV3-2|-|-|TRBJ1-2
TGTGCCAGCAGCCAAGGCGGGGGCGGGGGCTACACCTTC
CASSQGGGGGYTF
>TRBV4-2|-|TRBD1|TRBJ2-7
TGTGCCAGCAGCCAAGATATGGGCGGACAGGGGGCCTACGAGCAGTACTTC
CASSQDMGGQGAYEQYF